The T cell receptor (beta chain) under discussion was sequenced for a study of beta chain features in type 1 diabetes. Study-wide results and limits: TCRB CDR3s were moderately but significantly shorter in Type 1 diabetes patients in all four CD4+ subsets.

The investigators reverse transcribed all of the isolated RNA, so they sequenced expressed TCRB transcripts. Only in-frame clones appear in the TCRdb table, and some are missing; sequencing was by immunoSEQ multiplex PCR. This sample has about 740,000 clones, with 10% to 15% found just once. Trimming cost V 1 base and J 8 bases; bases outside gene matches: 8. The CDR3 covers 16 residues. The V gene's germline CDR1 is MGHRA and CDR2 YSYEKL. In the case of this clone: Antigen specificity is unknown.

V gene TRBV4-1 combines with J gene TRBJ1-4; 9 nucleotides match TRBD1. Input material: naive CD4+ T cells from blood. The TCR sequence derives from a young man with type 1 diabetes. CDR3 nucleotides: TGCGCCAGCAGCCAAGGTGTCCGGGACAGGGACGAAAAACTGTTTTTT. This codes for CASSQGVRDRDEKLFF.